The 30 T cell receptor beta chains below were found in one sample sequenced in a study of cytomegalovirus exposure and HLA in healthy donors. Primers included in the PCR were 60 Vbeta and 13 Jbeta primers. This table comes from immunoSEQ multiplex PCR, and its TCRdb copy is limited to in-frame clones, with some not included. The table records 200,000 or so clones, about 86% of them present only once. Sequenced input: PBMCs. These receptors came from a woman aged 18-29 years in good health and CMV-seropositive.

The rearrangement links TRBV2 to TRBJ1-5; D might be TRBD1 (5 bases). Germline V gene data show CDR1 as SNHLY and CDR2 as FYNNEI. The CDR3 loop spans 13 amino acids. V lost 8 bases, J lost 4 bases, and 12 bases lay in between. CDR3 DNA sequence: TGTGCCAGCGCGTTTTCAGGGAATCAGCCCCAGCATTTT. This encodes CASAFSGNQPQHF.

The chain carries TRBV2 and TRBJ2-1; no definite D call. Germline V gene sequence: CDR1 SNHLY, CDR2 FYNNEI. Trimming took off 1 base at V and 10 bases at J, with 17 bases between the two ends. This CDR3 has 15 amino acids. The CDR3 DNA reads TGTGCCAGCAGTGAAGTGCTTTCTAGTGCCGGCGAGCAGTTCTTC. Translation: CASSEVLSSAGEQFF.

This sequence joins TRBV7-6 and TRBJ2-1; D is perhaps TRBD2 (6 bases). Trimming removed 2 bases from V and 2 bases from J, with 13 bases in between. The CDR3 contains 16 residues. Germline V gives CDR1 SGHVS, CDR2 FNYEAQ. CDR3 amino acids: CASSLNSGGTYNEQFF. CDR3 sequence (DNA): TGTGCCAGCAGCTTAAATAGCGGAGGGACCTACAATGAGCAGTTCTTC.

The chain joins TRBV30 to TRBJ2-3; 7 bases match TRBD1. This CDR3 has 14 amino acids. The trim removed 4 bases at V and 3 bases at J, leaving 7 bases unmatched. The germline gives CDR1 GTSNPN, CDR2 SVGIG (reference sequence). This CDR3 reads CAWINRDSTDTQYF. Here the CDR3 DNA reads TGTGCCTGGATTAACCGGGACAGTACAGATACGCAGTATTTT.

This CDR3 reads CASSPPRGYGYTF. CDR3 DNA: TGTGCCAGCAGCCCACCCCGGGGGTATGGCTACACCTTC. The chain links TRBV4-2 to TRBJ1-2; D is perhaps TRBD1 (5 bases). This CDR3 is 13 amino acids long. Trimming removed 4 bases from V and 5 bases from J, with 11 bases in between. Germline values: CDR1 LGHNA, CDR2 YNFKEQ.

V is TRBV30 and J is TRBJ1-1, with D tentatively TRBD1 (5 bases). Germline values: CDR1 GTSNPN, CDR2 SVGIG (reference sequence). Trimming took off 3 bases at V and 6 bases at J, with 8 bases between the two ends. The CDR3 totals 11 residues. DNA of the CDR3: TGTGCCTGGAGCGGGGGATCTGAAGCTTTCTTT. It specifies CAWSGGSEAFF.

This clone was found a few times. The gene calls are TRBV6-5 and TRBJ1-1, with D possibly TRBD1 on 5 matching bases. Per the germline V gene, CDR1 is MNHEY and CDR2 is SVGAGI. Trimming stripped 2 bases from V and 3 bases from J, with 13 bases between. The CDR3 totals 15 residues. The CDR3 is CASSYHQGSDTEAFF. CDR3 nucleotide sequence: TGTGCCAGCAGTTACCACCAGGGAAGCGACACTGAAGCTTTCTTT.

The V gene is TRBV6-1, the J gene TRBJ2-1; 9 nucleotides line up with TRBD2. V was clipped by 0 bases and J by 8 bases; unmatched bases: 5. Germline loops: CDR1 MNHNS, CDR2 SASEGT. This CDR3 comprises 15 residues. Written as DNA, the CDR3 is TGTGCCAGCAGTGAAGCCGGCGGGGGGGCAGATGAGCAGTTCTTC. Residues: CASSEAGGGADEQFF.

The V and J genes are TRBV2 and TRBJ1-2, with 7 bases that match TRBD1. This CDR3 has 13 residues. J was trimmed by 8 bases and V by 5 bases; bases with no gene match: 8. CDR1 SNHLY and CDR2 FYNNEI come from the germline V gene. CDR3: CASSTQGIWGYTF. The CDR3 coding sequence is TGTGCCAGCAGTACACAGGGGATTTGGGGCTACACCTTC.

This chain joins TRBV9 and TRBJ1-6, with a tentative D call TRBD1 (5 bases). CDR3 size: 16 residues. Germline CDR1 reads SGDLS; CDR2 reads YYNGEE. V lost 4 bases and J 7 bases, leaving 18 bases between the germline ends. The CDR3, as DNA: TGTGCCAGCAGCCCACTGGGGGACTTACTGAATTCACCCCTCCACTTT. Its translation is CASSPLGDLLNSPLHF.

The chain has TRBV7-9 and TRBJ1-2; D remains unclear. CDR1 is SEHNR, CDR2 FQNEAQ, per germline (reference sequence). V lost 8 bases and J lost 4, with 14 bases in between. The CDR3 loop spans 13 amino acids. CDR3 protein: CASGNSGTYGYTF. In DNA form, the CDR3 reads TGTGCCAGCGGCAATTCAGGAACCTATGGCTACACCTTC. The full variable domain, its missing parts supplied by reference TRBV7-9 and TRBJ1-2, is DTGVSQNPRHKITKRGQNVTFRCDPISEHNRLYWYRQTLGQGPEFLTYFQNEAQLEKSRLLSDRFSAERPKGSFSTLEIQRTEQGDSAMYLCASGNSGTYGYTFGSGTRLTVV.

The chain uses TRBV5-4 and TRBJ1-4; 8 bases line up with TRBD1. The CDR3 totals 16 residues. Germline V gene lookup returns CDR1 SGHNT and CDR2 YYREEE (reference sequence). V shed 5 bases, J shed 0 bases, and the junction held 6 bases outside the gene matches. In DNA form, the CDR3 reads TGTGCCAGCAGTTCCGGACAGGGCCCAACTAATGAAAAACTGTTTTTT. It specifies CASSSGQGPTNEKLFF.

The rearrangement links TRBV30 to TRBJ1-1; a possible D gene is TRBD1 (5 bases). The CDR3 extends over 10 amino acids. The germline V gene has CDR1 GTSNPN and CDR2 SVGIG (reference sequence). The V end lost 6 bases, the J end lost 7 bases, and 9 bases lay between the germline ends. This chain's CDR3 is CACNRHEAFF. The CDR3 bases are TGTGCCTGTAACAGGCATGAAGCTTTCTTT. The variable domain in full, completed from reference TRBV30 and TRBJ1-1, reads SQTIHQWPATLVQPVGSPLSLECTVEGTSNPNLYWYRQAAGRGLQLLFYSVGIGQISSEVPQNLSASRPQDRQFILSSKKLLLSDSGFYLCACNRHEAFFGQGTRLTVV.

This clone was counted only a few times. The genes are TRBV6-5 and TRBJ1-4; D unresolved. The CDR3 sequence is 11 residues long. Germline V CDR1 and CDR2: MNHEY, SVGAGI. V lost 8 bases, J lost 10 bases, and 11 bases lay in between. The CDR3 spells CASLSGRKLFF. In DNA, the CDR3 is TGTGCCAGCTTATCGGGGAGAAAACTGTTTTTT.

A word on this clone: At one of its ends the junction is not consistent with the germline gene, which may arise from a read error. Other DNA sequences in this specimen translate into the identical CDR3. The chain is built from TRBV30 and TRBJ2-2, with D possibly being TRBD2 (5 bases). Germline V lookup: CDR1 GTSNPN, CDR2 SVGIG (reference sequence). The length of the CDR3 is 13 residues. CDR3 protein: CAWSDTSPGELFF. CDR3 DNA sequence: TGTGCCTGGAGTGATACTAGTCCCGGGGAGCTGTTCTTT.

The CDR3 region has the DNA TGTGCCAGCAGTTTTGCAGGGGACTACGAGCAGTACTTC. Translating gives CASSFAGDYEQYF. J is TRBJ2-7 and V is TRBV27, with D perhaps TRBD1 (6 bases). Germline CDR1 and CDR2: MNHEY and SMNVEV (reference sequence). Trimming took off 3 bases at V and 3 bases at J, with 9 bases between the two ends. The CDR3 loop spans 13 amino acids.

The chain couples TRBV4-2 to TRBJ2-1, with TRBD1 identical over 9 bases. CDR1 is LGHNA and CDR2 is YNFKEQ in the germline V gene. This CDR3 has 14 residues. V shed 3 bases and J 4 bases; nucleotides not matched to a gene: 1. The DNA of the CDR3 is TGTGCCAGCAGCCAGGGACAGGGTTACAATGAGCAGTTCTTC. Its translation: CASSQGQGYNEQFF.

The V and J genes are TRBV6-4 and TRBJ2-1, with a weak D call TRBD2 (6 bases). V dropped 10 bases and J dropped 4 bases, with 17 bases sitting between them. Per germline, CDR1 MRHNA and CDR2 SNTAGT. This CDR3 contains 14 residues. CDR3 in DNA: TGTGCCATCCGAGGGACTGGTAATTACAATGAGCAGTTCTTC. It specifies CAIRGTGNYNEQFF.

The chain has TRBV27 and TRBJ2-2; 7 bases match TRBD2. Germline lookup yields CDR1 MNHEY and CDR2 SMNVEV (reference sequence). V dropped 7 bases and J dropped 5; count of bases not matched to a gene: 13. The CDR3 loop spans 16 amino acids. The CDR3 DNA is TGTGCCAGCAACGCCGCCGGGGGGTATGGGACCGGGGAGCTGTTTTTT. Protein: CASNAAGGYGTGELFF.

The chain employs TRBV9 and TRBJ1-1; D might be TRBD1 (6 bases). From germline, CDR1 is SGDLS and CDR2 YYNGEE. The CDR3 contains 15 residues. Trimming took off 3 bases at V and 4 bases at J, with 16 bases between the two ends. The CDR3 here is CASSATGKLSTEAFF. The CDR3 DNA reads as TGTGCCAGCAGCGCCACAGGGAAGCTAAGCACTGAAGCTTTCTTT. Full variable domain (rest looked up from reference TRBV9 and TRBJ1-1): DSGVTQTPKHLITATGQRVTLRCSPRSGDLSVYWYQQSLDQGLQFLIQYYNGEERAKGNILERFSAQQFPDLHSELNLSSLELGDSALYFCASSATGKLSTEAFFGQGTRLTVV.

This chain joins TRBV4-1 and TRBJ1-1, with 7 bases matching TRBD1. Germline CDR1 MGHRA, CDR2 YSYEKL. CDR3 length: 17 amino acids. Germline trimming cut 5 bases from V and 0 bases from J; bases unmatched to any gene: 12. CDR3 sequence reads: CASSFQQGLLMNTEAFF. CDR3 sequence (DNA): TGCGCCAGCAGCTTTCAACAGGGGTTGCTGATGAACACTGAAGCTTTCTTT.

The chain uses TRBV7-9 and TRBJ1-2; D is unclear. The CDR3 totals 14 residues. Trimming removed 6 bases at V and 6 bases at J, with 17 bases between. Germline V CDR1 and CDR2: SEHNR, FQNEAQ (reference sequence). CDR3 nucleotides: TGTGCCAGCAGTCTCCGCGGTATCGGGGATGGCTACACCTTC. Protein product: CASSLRGIGDGYTF.

The chain employs TRBV4-1 and TRBJ1-3; D is undetermined. This CDR3 has 11 residues. The V gene lost 6 bases and the J gene lost 3 bases, with 3 bases spanning the gap. Germline CDR1 is MGHRA and CDR2 is YSYEKL. Here the CDR3 reads CASRRGNTIYF. The CDR3 nucleotides are TGCGCCAGCAGGCGTGGAAACACCATATATTTT.

This clone was counted once. The chain combines TRBV11-2 with TRBJ1-3; D remains ambiguous. Looked up from germline, CDR1 is SGHAT and CDR2 is FQNNGV. This CDR3 comprises 15 residues. V was pared by 3 bases and J by 0 bases, with 9 bases between. CDR3 sequence reads: CASSLQQISGNTIYF. The CDR3 bases are TGTGCCAGCAGCTTGCAACAGATCTCTGGAAACACCATATATTTT.

This clone was detected a few times. The chain links TRBV4-1 to TRBJ2-7; 8 nucleotides agree with TRBD1. The CDR3 runs 16 residues. J was trimmed by 5 bases and V by 2 bases; bases with no gene match: 11. The germline V gene has CDR1 MGHRA and CDR2 YSYEKL. As DNA, the CDR3 is TGCGCCAGCAGCCAACCGTACCGGCAGGGGGCGGACGAGCAGTACTTC. Amino acids: CASSQPYRQGADEQYF.

The chain joins TRBV7-9 to TRBJ2-4; D is possibly TRBD1 (5 bases). V dropped 6 bases and J dropped 2 bases, with 8 bases sitting between them. Germline CDR1 SEHNR, CDR2 FQNEAQ (reference sequence). This CDR3 is built from 13 residues. CDR3 in amino acids: CASSSGPKNIQYF. In DNA, the CDR3 is TGTGCCAGCAGTTCAGGGCCCAAAAACATTCAGTACTTC.

This chain connects TRBV2 to TRBJ2-7, with D possibly being TRBD1 (5 bases). Deletions cut 4 bases from V and 1 base from J, with 8 bases between. This CDR3 region has 13 residues. Germline lookup yields CDR1 SNHLY and CDR2 FYNNEI. In DNA, the CDR3 is TGTGCCAGCAGTGCTGGGGCGTCCTACGAGCAGTACTTC. Its protein product is CASSAGASYEQYF. The full variable domain, completed using reference TRBV2 and TRBJ2-7, is EPEVTQTPSHQVTQMGQEVILRCVPISNHLYFYWYRQILGQKVEFLVSFYNNEISEKSEIFDDQFSVERPDGSNFTLKIRSTKLEDSAMYFCASSAGASYEQYFGPGTRLTVT.

This chain links TRBV9 with TRBJ2-3, with D hard to call. The CDR3 covers 14 residues. Germline CDR1 SGDLS, CDR2 YYNGEE. Trimming took off 6 bases at V and 1 base at J, with 12 bases between the two ends. The CDR3 region is CASTPRSGTDTQYF. In nucleotides, the CDR3 is TGTGCCAGCACCCCGAGGAGCGGCACAGATACGCAGTATTTT. The variable domain in full, completed from reference TRBV9 and TRBJ2-3, reads DSGVTQTPKHLITATGQRVTLRCSPRSGDLSVYWYQQSLDQGLQFLIQYYNGEERAKGNILERFSAQQFPDLHSELNLSSLELGDSALYFCASTPRSGTDTQYFGPGTRLTVL.

The chain couples TRBV5-1 to TRBJ2-1, with TRBD2 identical over 13 bases. The CDR3 spans 16 residues. The trim removed 0 bases at V and 8 bases at J, leaving 5 bases unmatched. In germline, CDR1 is SGHRS, CDR2 YFSETQ. CDR3 nucleotides: TGCGCCAGCAGCTTGGGGGGACTAGCGGGGTTCGATGAGCAGTTCTTC. Translated: CASSLGGLAGFDEQFF.

The CDR3 coding sequence is TGCGCCAGCAGCATCGGGAGCACTGAAGCTTTCTTT. This codes for CASSIGSTEAFF. The chain uses TRBV5-1 and TRBJ1-1; D not certain. Germline lookup yields CDR1 SGHRS and CDR2 YFSETQ. This CDR3 is built from 12 residues. The germline V and J ends were trimmed by 4 bases and 4 bases, with 8 bases remaining between them. Filled out from reference TRBV5-1 and TRBJ1-1, the complete variable domain reads KAGVTQTPRYLIKTRGQQVTLSCSPISGHRSVSWYQQTPGQGLQFLFEYFSETQRNKGNFPGRFSGRQFSNSRSEMNVSTLELGDSALYLCASSIGSTEAFFGQGTRLTVV.